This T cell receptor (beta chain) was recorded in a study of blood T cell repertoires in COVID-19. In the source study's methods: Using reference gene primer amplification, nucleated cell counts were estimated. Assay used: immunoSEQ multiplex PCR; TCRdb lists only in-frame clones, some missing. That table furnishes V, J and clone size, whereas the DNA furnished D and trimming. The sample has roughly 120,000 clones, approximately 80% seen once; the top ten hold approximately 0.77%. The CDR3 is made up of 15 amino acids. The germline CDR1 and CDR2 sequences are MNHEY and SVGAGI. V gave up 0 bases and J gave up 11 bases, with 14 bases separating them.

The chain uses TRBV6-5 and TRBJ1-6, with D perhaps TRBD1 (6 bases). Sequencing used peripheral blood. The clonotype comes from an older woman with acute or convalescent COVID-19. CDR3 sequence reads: CASSYSGHYQAPLHF. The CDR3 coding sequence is TGTGCCAGCAGTTACTCGGGACATTATCAGGCACCCCTCCACTTT.